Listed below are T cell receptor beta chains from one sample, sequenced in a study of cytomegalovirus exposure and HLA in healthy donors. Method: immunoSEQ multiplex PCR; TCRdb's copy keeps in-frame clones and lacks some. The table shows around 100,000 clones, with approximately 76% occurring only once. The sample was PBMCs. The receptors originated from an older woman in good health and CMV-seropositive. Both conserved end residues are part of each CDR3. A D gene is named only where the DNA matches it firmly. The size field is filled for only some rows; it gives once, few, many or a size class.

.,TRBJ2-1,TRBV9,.,CASSPDSISYNEQFF,TGTGCCAGCAGCCCCGACTCGATCTCCTACAATGAGCAGTTCTTC
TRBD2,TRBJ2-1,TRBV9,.,CASSPGLDNYNEQFF,TGTGCCAGCAGCCCGGGACTAGACAACTACAATGAGCAGTTCTTC
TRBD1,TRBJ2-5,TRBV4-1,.,CASSPRTGETQYF,TGCGCCAGCAGCCCCAGGACAGGGGAGACCCAGTACTTC
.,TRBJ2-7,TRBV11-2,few,CASSSFSPPYF,TGTGCCAGCAGCTCCTTCAGTCCCCCGTACTTC
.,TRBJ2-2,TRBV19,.,CASSITGETGELFF,TGTGCCAGTAGTATCACCGGGGAAACCGGGGAGCTGTTTTTT
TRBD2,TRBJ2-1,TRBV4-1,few,CASSRGTSGILRGNEQFF,TGCGCCAGCAGCCGCGGGACTAGCGGGATCCTCCGGGGAAATGAGCAGTTCTTC
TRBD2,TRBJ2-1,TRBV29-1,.,CSGTSGSNSYNEQFF,TGCAGCGGGACTAGCGGGTCTAACTCCTACAATGAGCAGTTCTTC
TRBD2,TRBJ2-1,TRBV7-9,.,CSSSFLADEQFF,TGTTCCAGCAGCTTTCTAGCGGATGAGCAGTTCTTC
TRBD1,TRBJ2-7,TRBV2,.,CASSEWGTGVSEQYF,TGTGCCAGCAGTGAATGGGGGACAGGGGTCAGCGAGCAGTACTTC
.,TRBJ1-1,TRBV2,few,CASREGPTEAFF,TGTGCCAGCAGAGAGGGCCCCACTGAAGCTTTCTTT
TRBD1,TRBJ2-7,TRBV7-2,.,CASSSGGQGGFEQYF,TGTGCCAGCAGCTCGGGGGGACAGGGAGGTTTCGAGCAGTACTTC
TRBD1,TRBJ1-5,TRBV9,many,CASSPGQENQPQHF,TGTGCCAGCAGCCCCGGACAGGAGAATCAGCCCCAGCATTTT
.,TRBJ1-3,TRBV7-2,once,CASSLLTAGNTIYF,TGTGCCAGCAGCTTACTCACTGCTGGAAACACCATATATTTT
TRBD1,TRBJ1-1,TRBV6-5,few,CASSYPHGQGNTEAFF,TGTGCCAGCAGTTACCCCCACGGACAGGGAAACACTGAAGCTTTCTTT
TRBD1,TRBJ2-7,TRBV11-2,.,CASRPDRGSYEQYF,TGTGCCAGCAGGCCCGACAGGGGGTCCTACGAGCAGTACTTC
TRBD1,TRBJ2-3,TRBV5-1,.,CASSLVFRTGTGGTDTQYF,TGCGCCAGCAGCTTGGTCTTTCGGACCGGGACAGGGGGGACAGATACGCAGTATTTT
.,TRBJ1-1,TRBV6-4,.,CASSHNEGTEAFF,TGTGCCAGCAGTCACAACGAGGGAACTGAAGCTTTCTTT
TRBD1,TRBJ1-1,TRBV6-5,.,CASSYRIGQGAPRAFF,TGTGCCAGCAGTTACCGGATAGGACAGGGGGCCCCCCGGGCTTTCTTT
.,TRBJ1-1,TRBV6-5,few,CASSSATSGSTEAFF,TGTGCCAGCAGCTCCGCGACCTCAGGTTCCACTGAAGCTTTCTTT
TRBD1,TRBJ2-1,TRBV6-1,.,CASSELPWTGTQYNEQFF,TGTGCCAGCAGTGAGCTTCCCTGGACAGGGACTCAATACAATGAGCAGTTCTTC
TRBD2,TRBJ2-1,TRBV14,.,CASSRSGRSGEQFF,TGTGCCAGCAGCCGTAGCGGGAGGAGTGGTGAGCAGTTCTTC
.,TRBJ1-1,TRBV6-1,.,CASSVARWANTEAFF,TGTGCCAGCAGTGTTGCCCGGTGGGCGAACACTGAAGCTTTCTTT
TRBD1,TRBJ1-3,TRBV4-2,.,CASTPKIGQGIADTIYF,TGTGCCAGCACCCCCAAGATCGGACAGGGGATTGCGGACACCATATATTTT
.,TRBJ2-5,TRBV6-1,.,CASSLQGVLKETQYF,TGTGCCAGCAGCCTACAGGGAGTCCTGAAAGAGACCCAGTACTTC
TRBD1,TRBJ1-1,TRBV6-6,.,CASSSMDREHRGAFF,TGTGCCAGCAGTTCCATGGACAGGGAACATAGGGGGGCTTTCTTT
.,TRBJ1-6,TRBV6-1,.,CASSEHPSGGPLHF,TGTGCCAGCAGTGAACACCCCTCGGGAGGTCCCCTCCACTTT
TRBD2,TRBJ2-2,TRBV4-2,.,CASSQRLANTGELFF,TGTGCCAGCAGCCAGCGACTAGCTAACACCGGGGAGCTGTTTTTT
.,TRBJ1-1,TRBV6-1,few,CASSVSSGQIDTEAFF,TGTGCCAGCAGTGTATCCTCTGGACAGATTGACACTGAAGCTTTCTTT
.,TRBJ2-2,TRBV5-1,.,CASSLSSGKITGELFF,TGCGCCAGCAGCTTGTCCTCCGGGAAAATCACCGGGGAGCTGTTTTTT
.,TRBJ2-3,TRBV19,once,CASSDRPRGTDTQYF,TGTGCCAGTAGTGACCGGCCGCGGGGAACAGATACGCAGTATTTT
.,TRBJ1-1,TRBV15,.,CATSRGEMNTEAFF,TGTGCCACCAGCAGAGGGGAGATGAACACTGAAGCTTTCTTT
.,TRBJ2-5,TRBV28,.,CATRTTLGTQYF,TGTGCCACCCGGACTACCCTGGGGACCCAGTACTTC
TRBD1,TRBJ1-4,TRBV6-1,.,CASSERGQGWEKLFF,TGTGCCAGCAGTGAAAGAGGACAGGGTTGGGAAAAACTGTTTTTT
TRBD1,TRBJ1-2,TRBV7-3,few,CASSPGTAEGYTF,TGTGCCAGCAGCCCCGGGACAGCTGAGGGCTACACCTTC
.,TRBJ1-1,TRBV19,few,CASTDGTGRFMNTEAFF,TGTGCCAGTACGGACGGTACAGGGCGATTCATGAACACTGAAGCTTTCTTT
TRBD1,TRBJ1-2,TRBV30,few,CAWNRQGGTNYGYTF,TGTGCCTGGAACCGACAGGGGGGAACGAACTATGGCTACACCTTC
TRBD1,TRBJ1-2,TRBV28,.,CASSLTGGVSGYTF,TGTGCCAGCAGTTTGACAGGGGGAGTGAGTGGCTACACCTTC
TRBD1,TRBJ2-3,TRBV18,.,CASTGQGARDTQYF,TGTGCCAGCACAGGACAGGGGGCCCGAGATACGCAGTATTTT
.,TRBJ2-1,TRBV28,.,CASSYLRDMGQFF,TGTGCCAGCAGTTACCTCAGGGACATGGGGCAGTTCTTC
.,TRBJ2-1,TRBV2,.,CASTGVWEQFF,TGTGCCAGCACAGGGGTTTGGGAGCAGTTCTTC
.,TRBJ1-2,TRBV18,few,CASSHNNYGYTF,TGTGCCAGCTCACACAATAACTATGGCTACACCTTC
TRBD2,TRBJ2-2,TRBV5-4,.,CASSLNPRAGTDGELFF,TGTGCCAGCAGCTTGAATCCGCGAGCGGGGACCGACGGGGAGCTGTTTTTT
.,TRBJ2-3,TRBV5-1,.,CASSLRPGASTDTQYF,TGCGCCAGCAGCTTGAGGCCGGGTGCTAGCACAGATACGCAGTATTTT
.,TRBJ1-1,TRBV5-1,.,CASSFGPDGRTEAFF,TGCGCCAGCAGCTTCGGGCCGGACGGGAGGACTGAAGCTTTCTTT
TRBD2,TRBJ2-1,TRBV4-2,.,CASSRAREGSYNEQFF,TGTGCCAGCAGCCGAGCCCGGGAGGGCTCCTACAATGAGCAGTTCTTC
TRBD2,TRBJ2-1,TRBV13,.,CASSLGLAGDNEQFF,TGTGCCAGCAGCCTTGGACTAGCGGGGGACAATGAGCAGTTCTTC
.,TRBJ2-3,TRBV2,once,CASMVGSGSTDTQYF,TGTGCCAGCATGGTCGGAAGCGGGAGCACAGATACGCAGTATTTT
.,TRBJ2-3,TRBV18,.,CASSPEQVFNTQYF,TGTGCCAGCTCACCCGAACAGGTCTTCAATACGCAGTATTTT
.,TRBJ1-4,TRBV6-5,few,CASRPMGATELFF,TGTGCCAGCAGACCCATGGGGGCGACAGAACTGTTTTTT
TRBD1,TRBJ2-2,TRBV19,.,CASRRRTGNTGELFF,TGTGCCAGTAGGCGGCGGACAGGGAACACCGGGGAGCTGTTTTTT
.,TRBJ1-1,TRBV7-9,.,CACSKQENTEAFF,TGTGCCTGCTCGAAACAGGAGAACACTGAAGCTTTCTTT
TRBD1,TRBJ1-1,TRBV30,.,CAWRPGQGAGTEAFF,TGTGCCTGGAGACCGGGACAGGGGGCAGGCACTGAAGCTTTCTTT
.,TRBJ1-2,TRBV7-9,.,CASSLVQVRTVGYTF,TGTGCCAGCAGCTTAGTACAGGTTCGAACGGTGGGCTACACCTTC
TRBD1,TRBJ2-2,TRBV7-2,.,CASSGRDSLTGELFF,TGTGCCAGCAGCGGCCGGGACAGCCTGACCGGGGAGCTGTTTTTT